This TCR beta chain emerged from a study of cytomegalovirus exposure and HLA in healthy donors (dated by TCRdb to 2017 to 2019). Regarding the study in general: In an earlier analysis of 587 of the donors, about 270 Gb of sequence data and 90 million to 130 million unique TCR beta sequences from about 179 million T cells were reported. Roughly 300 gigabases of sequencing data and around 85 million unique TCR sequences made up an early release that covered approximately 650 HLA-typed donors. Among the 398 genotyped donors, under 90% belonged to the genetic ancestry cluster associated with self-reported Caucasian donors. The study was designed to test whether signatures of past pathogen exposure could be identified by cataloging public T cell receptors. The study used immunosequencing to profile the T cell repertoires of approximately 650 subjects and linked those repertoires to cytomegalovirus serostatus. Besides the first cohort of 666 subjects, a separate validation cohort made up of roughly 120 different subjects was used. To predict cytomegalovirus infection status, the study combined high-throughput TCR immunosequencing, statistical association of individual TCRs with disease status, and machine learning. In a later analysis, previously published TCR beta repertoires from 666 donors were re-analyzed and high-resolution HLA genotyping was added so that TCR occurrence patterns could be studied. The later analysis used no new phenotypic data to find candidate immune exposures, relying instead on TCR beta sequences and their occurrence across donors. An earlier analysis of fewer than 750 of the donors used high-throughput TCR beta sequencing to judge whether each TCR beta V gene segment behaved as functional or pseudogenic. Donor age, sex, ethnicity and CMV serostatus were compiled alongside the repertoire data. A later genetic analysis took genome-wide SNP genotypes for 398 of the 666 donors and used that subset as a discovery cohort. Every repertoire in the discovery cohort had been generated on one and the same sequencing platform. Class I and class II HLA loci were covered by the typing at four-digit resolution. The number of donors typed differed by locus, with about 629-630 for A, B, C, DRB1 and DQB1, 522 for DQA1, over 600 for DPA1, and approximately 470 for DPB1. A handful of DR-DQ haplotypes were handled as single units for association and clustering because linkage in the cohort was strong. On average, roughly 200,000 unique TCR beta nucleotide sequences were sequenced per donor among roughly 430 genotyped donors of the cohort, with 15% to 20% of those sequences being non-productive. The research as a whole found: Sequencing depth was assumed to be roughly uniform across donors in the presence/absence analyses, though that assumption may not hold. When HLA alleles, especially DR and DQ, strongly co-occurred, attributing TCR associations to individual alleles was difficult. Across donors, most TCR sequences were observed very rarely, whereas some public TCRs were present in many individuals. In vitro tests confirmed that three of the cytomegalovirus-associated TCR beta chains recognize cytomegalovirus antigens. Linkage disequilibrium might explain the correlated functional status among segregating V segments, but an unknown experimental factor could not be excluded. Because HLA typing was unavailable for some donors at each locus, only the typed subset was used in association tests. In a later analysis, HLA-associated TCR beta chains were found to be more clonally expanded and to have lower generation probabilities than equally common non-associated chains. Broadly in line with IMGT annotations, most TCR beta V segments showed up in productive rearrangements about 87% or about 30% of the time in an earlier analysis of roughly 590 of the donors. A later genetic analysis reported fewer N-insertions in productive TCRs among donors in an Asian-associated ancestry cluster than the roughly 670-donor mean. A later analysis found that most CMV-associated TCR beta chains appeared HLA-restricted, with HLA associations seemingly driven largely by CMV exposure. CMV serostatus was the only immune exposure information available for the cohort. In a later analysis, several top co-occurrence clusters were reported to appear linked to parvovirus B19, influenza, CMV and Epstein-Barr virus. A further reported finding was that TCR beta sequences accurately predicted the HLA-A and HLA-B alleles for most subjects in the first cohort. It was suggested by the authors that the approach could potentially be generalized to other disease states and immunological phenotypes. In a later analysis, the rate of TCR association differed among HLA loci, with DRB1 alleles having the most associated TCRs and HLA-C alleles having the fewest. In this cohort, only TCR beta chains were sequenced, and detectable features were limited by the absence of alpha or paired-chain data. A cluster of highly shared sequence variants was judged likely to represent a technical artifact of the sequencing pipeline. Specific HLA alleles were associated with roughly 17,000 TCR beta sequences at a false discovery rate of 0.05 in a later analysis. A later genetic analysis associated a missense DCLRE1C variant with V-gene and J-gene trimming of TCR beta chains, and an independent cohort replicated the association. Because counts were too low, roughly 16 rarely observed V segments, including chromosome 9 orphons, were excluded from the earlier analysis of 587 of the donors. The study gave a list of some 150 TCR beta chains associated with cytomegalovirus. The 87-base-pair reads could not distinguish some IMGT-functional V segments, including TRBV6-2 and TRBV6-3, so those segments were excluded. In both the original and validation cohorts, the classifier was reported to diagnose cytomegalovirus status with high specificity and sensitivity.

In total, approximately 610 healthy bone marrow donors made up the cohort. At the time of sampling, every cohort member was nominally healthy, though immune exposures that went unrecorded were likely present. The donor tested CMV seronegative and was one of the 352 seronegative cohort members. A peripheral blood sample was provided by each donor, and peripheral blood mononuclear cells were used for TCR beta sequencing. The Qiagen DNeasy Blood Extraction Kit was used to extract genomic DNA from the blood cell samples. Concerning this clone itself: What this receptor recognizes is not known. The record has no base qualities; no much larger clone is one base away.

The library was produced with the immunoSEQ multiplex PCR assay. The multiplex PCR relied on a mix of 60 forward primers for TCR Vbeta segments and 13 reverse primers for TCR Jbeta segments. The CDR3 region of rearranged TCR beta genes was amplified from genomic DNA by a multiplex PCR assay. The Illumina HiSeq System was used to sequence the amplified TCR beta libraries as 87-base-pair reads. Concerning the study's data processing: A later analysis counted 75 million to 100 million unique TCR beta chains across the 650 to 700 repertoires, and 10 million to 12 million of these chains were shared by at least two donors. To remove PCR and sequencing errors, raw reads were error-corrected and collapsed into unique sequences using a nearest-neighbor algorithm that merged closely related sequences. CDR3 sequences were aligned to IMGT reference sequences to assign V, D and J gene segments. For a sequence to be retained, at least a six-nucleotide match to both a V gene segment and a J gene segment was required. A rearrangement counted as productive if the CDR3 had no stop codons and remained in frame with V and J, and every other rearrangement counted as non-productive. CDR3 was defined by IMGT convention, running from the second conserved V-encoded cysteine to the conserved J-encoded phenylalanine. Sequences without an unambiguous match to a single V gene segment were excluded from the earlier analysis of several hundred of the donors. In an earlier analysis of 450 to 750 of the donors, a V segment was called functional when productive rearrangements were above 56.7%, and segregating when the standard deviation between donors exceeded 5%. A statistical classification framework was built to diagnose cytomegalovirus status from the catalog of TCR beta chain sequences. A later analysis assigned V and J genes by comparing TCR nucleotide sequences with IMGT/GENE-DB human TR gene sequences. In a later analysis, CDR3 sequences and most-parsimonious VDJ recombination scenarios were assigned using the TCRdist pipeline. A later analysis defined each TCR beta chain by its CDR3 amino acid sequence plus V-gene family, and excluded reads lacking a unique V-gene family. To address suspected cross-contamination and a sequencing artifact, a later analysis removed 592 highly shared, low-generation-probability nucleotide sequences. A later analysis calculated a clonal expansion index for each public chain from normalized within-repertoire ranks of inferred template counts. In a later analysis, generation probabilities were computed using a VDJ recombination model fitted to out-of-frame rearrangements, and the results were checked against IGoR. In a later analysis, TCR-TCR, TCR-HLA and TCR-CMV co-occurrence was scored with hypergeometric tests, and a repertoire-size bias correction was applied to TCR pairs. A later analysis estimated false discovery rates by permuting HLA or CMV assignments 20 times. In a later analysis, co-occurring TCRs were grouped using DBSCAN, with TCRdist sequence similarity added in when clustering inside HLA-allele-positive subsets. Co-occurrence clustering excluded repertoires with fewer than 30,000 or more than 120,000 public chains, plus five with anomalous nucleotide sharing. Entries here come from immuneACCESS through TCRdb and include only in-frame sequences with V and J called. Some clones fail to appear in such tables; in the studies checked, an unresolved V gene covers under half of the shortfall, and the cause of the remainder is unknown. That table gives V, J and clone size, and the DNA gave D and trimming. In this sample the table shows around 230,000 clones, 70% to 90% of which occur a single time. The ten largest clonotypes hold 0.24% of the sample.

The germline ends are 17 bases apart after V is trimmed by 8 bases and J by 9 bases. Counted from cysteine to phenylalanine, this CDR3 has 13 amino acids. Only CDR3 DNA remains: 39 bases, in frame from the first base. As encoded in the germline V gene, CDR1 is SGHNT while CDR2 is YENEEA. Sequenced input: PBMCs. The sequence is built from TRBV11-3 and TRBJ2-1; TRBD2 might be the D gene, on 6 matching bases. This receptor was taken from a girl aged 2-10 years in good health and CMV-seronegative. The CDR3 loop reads CASSLTGVAEQFF. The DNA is TGTGCCAGCTCCTTAACGGGAGTGGCTGAGCAGTTCTTC. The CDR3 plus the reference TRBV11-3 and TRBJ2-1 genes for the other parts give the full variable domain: EAGVVQSPRYKIIEKKQPVAFWCNPISGHNTLYWYLQNLGQGPELLIRYENEEAVDDSQLPKDRFSAERLKGVDSTLKIQPAELGDSAVYLCASSLTGVAEQFFGPGTRLTVL.